These T cell receptor beta chains were read from a single sample in a study of beta chain features in type 1 diabetes. Libraries were prepared by immunoSEQ multiplex PCR; TCRdb keeps only in-frame clonotypes and omits some of them. The repertoire holds under 950,000 clones, with 17% as singletons. The sample was naive CD4+ T cells from blood. Source of these receptors: a woman younger than 35 in good health. The CDR3 runs from the conserved cysteine through the conserved F or W. A D gene is named only where the DNA matches it firmly. Clone size appears in some rows only: once, few, many, or a class for an expanded clone.

.	.	TRBV6-1	TRBJ2-1	TGTGCCAGCAGTGAATTGTGGTTAGTATCCTACAATGAGCAGTTCTTC	CASSELWLVSYNEQFF
.	.	TRBV7-2	TRBJ1-1	TGTGCCAGCAGCGGACACCAGAACACTGAAGCTTTCTTT	CASSGHQNTEAFF
.	.	TRBV2	TRBJ2-5	TGTGCCAGCAGTGAAGTAAGACACTGGAGCCCAGAGACCCAGTACTTC	CASSEVRHWSPETQYF
TRBD2	.	TRBV4-1	TRBJ2-3	TGCGCCAGCAGCCAAGATCCACGGACTAGCGGGTATGCAGATACGCAGTATTTT	CASSQDPRTSGYADTQYF
TRBD2	few	TRBV7-3	TRBJ2-1	TGTGCCAGCAGCTTATGGGGGACTAGCGCCTCCTACAATGAGCAGTTCTTC	CASSLWGTSASYNEQFF
TRBD2	.	TRBV7-9	TRBJ2-1	TGTGCCAGCAGCTACAGACTAGCGGAGACCAATGAGCAGTTCTTC	CASSYRLAETNEQFF
TRBD1	once	TRBV18	TRBJ2-2	TGTGCCAGCTCACCGAACAGGGGGAACACCGGGGAGCTGTTTTTT	CASSPNRGNTGELFF
.	few	TRBV7-8	TRBJ2-3	TGTGCCAGCAGCACCCTAGCTGGTTTCCCGACAGATACGCAGTATTTT	CASSTLAGFPTDTQYF
.	.	TRBV2	TRBJ2-1	TGTGCCAGCAGGTTGGACTACGTCAATGAGCAGTTCTTC	CASRLDYVNEQFF
.	once	TRBV6-5	TRBJ2-5	TGTGCCACCAGCTGGTCGGGACCAGAAGAGACCCAGTACTTC	CATSWSGPEETQYF
.	.	TRBV28	TRBJ2-4	TGTGCCAGCGTTAGGGGGGGTCCCAAAAACATTCAGTACTTC	CASVRGGPKNIQYF